The text below deals with one T cell receptor (beta chain). The trim removed 5 bases at V and 5 bases at J, leaving 11 bases unmatched. Germline CDR1 reads LNHDA; CDR2 reads SQIVND (reference sequence). There are 15 residues in the CDR3. Sequencing used immunoSEQ multiplex PCR; TCRdb keeps in-frame clones, though not all of them. Of about 98,000 clones in the sample, 70% to 90% were seen once. The data belong to a study of preoperative IRX-2 immunotherapy in early breast cancer. As for treatment: preoperative locoregional IRX-2 cytokine immunotherapy. Samples came from a phase Ib trial of preoperative locoregional IRX-2 cytokine immunotherapy.

Sequenced material: tumor tissue, taken after IRX-2 immunotherapy. This receptor was identified in a human donor with breast cancer. V gene TRBV19 combines with J gene TRBJ2-5; 7 bases line up with TRBD2. The CDR3 protein is CASSPVTGGGETQYF. In nucleotides, the CDR3 is TGTGCCAGTAGTCCCGTAACTGGGGGAGGGGAGACCCAGTACTTC.